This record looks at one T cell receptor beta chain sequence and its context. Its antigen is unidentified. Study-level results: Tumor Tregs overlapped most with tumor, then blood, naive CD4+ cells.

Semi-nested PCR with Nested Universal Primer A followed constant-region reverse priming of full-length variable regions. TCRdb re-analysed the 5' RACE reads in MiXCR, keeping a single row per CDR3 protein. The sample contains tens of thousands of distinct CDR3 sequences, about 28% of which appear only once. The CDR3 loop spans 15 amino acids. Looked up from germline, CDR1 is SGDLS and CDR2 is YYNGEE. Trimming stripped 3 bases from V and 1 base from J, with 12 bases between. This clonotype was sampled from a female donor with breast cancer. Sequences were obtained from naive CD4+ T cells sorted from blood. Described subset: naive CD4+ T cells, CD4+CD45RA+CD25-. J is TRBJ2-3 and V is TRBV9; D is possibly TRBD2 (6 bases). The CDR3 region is CASSDPAGRTDTQYF. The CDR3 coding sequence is TGTGCCAGCAGCGATCCAGCGGGCCGCACAGATACGCAGTATTTT.